These 25 T cell receptor beta chains were all obtained from the same sample, sequenced in a study of blood T cell repertoires in COVID-19. Data came from immunoSEQ multiplex PCR; TCRdb stores just in-frame clones and leaves some out. The sample includes 200,000 to 250,000 clones, 84% of them seen just once. The source material was PBMCs or T cells enriched from blood (not recorded which). The source is a woman aged 40 to 49 who had recovered from COVID-19.

The J gene is TRBJ2-2, the V gene TRBV7-9; no definite D call. Trimming stripped 0 bases from V and 7 bases from J, with 15 bases between. This CDR3 region has 16 residues. The germline V gene has CDR1 SEHNR and CDR2 FQNEAQ (reference sequence). The CDR3 spells CASSLALTVGGGELFF. The DNA for the CDR3 is TGTGCCAGCAGCTTAGCTCTCACAGTTGGTGGCGGGGAGCTGTTTTTT.

This clone was found a few times. Germline and junction disagree at one end, which may indicate a read error. The chain has TRBV9 and TRBJ2-2; D remains ambiguous. The CDR3 runs 16 residues. Germline CDR1 SGDLS, CDR2 YYNGEE. The CDR3 nucleotides read TGTGCCAGCGGCGTACTGGAGAATCCGAGTCCCGGGGAGCTGTTTTTT. Translation gives CASGVLENPSPGELFF. Using reference TRBV9 and TRBJ2-2 for the parts outside the CDR3, the full variable domain is DSGVTQTPKHLITATGQRVTLRCSPRSGDLSVYWYQQSLDQGLQFLIQYYNGEERAKGNILERFSAQQFPDLHSELNLSSLELGDSALYFCASGVLENPSPGELFFGEGSRLTVL.

V is TRBV7-8 and J is TRBJ1-4; a possible D gene is TRBD1 (5 bases). CDR3 length: 15 residues. Germline V lookup: CDR1 SGHVS, CDR2 FQNEAQ. Trimming took 7 bases from V and 5 from J, leaving 17 bases between them. The CDR3 reads CASTVSDRPNEKLFF. CDR3 bases: TGTGCCAGCACCGTTTCAGACAGACCCAATGAAAAACTGTTTTTT. The variable domain in full, with the rest retrieved from reference TRBV7-8 and TRBJ1-4, is GAGVSQSPRYKVAKRGQDVALRCDPISGHVSLFWYQQALGQGPEFLTYFQNEAQLDKSGLPSDRFFAERPEGSVSTLKIQRTQQEDSAVYLCASTVSDRPNEKLFFGSGTQLSVL.

A few counts support this clone. This chain links TRBV3-1 (or the pseudogene TRBV3-2) with TRBJ2-7, with D hard to call. Germline CDR1 and CDR2: LGHDT and YNNKEL (reference sequence). The CDR3 is 13 residues long. The ends were cut back, 0 bases at V and 3 bases at J, with 6 bases in the middle. The CDR3 sequence is CASSQDHGYEQYF. In DNA form, the CDR3 reads TGTGCCAGCAGCCAAGATCACGGCTACGAGCAGTACTTC.

The chain joins TRBV27 to TRBJ1-6; perhaps TRBD1 as D (6 bases). V lost 5 bases to trimming and J lost 0 bases, with 14 bases between them. CDR3 size: 17 residues. Germline lookup yields CDR1 MNHEY and CDR2 SMNVEV (reference sequence). The CDR3 loop is CASSVQGELSYNSPLHF. The DNA of the CDR3 is TGTGCCAGCAGTGTACAGGGTGAGCTCTCCTATAATTCACCCCTCCACTTT.

The chain has TRBV28 and TRBJ2-7; D gene uncertain. The V end lost 10 bases, the J end lost 2 bases, and 15 bases lay between the germline ends. Germline V lookup: CDR1 MDHEN, CDR2 SYDVKM. This CDR3 comprises 13 residues. CDR3 residues: CATKQTRTYEQYF. The CDR3 nucleotides read TGTGCCACTAAGCAGACCAGGACCTACGAGCAGTACTTC.

The table lists this clone with a count of one. The chain links TRBV27 to TRBJ2-4; 7 bases are a match to TRBD1. CDR1 MNHEY and CDR2 SMNVEV come from the germline V gene (reference sequence). This CDR3 contains 13 residues. V lost 3 bases to trimming and J lost 9 bases; unmatched junction nucleotides: 5. The CDR3 DNA sequence: TGTGCCAGCAGTTTTAAGGGGGCTGGCATTCAGTACTTC. Its protein is CASSFKGAGIQYF.

V usage is TRBV27 and J usage is TRBJ1-6, with D possibly being TRBD1 (5 bases). Germline V gene lookup returns CDR1 MNHEY and CDR2 SMNVEV (reference sequence). Trimming stripped 2 bases from V and 4 bases from J, with 12 bases between. The CDR3 totals 16 residues. CDR3 nucleotide sequence: TGTGCCAGCAGTTTAAAGGCAGGGACTTATAATTCACCCCTCCACTTT. Its translation is CASSLKAGTYNSPLHF.

This chain uses TRBV20-1 with TRBJ1-5; no clear D gene. The CDR3 extends over 11 amino acids. CDR1 is DFQATT and CDR2 is SNEGSKA in the germline V gene (reference sequence). V was trimmed by 3 bases and J by 7 bases, leaving 7 bases between them. The CDR3 coding sequence is TGCAGTGCTAGTCAATCCCAGCCCCAGCATTTT. Translation gives CSASQSQPQHF.

This sequence joins TRBV18 and TRBJ1-2; D not resolved. There are 15 residues in the CDR3. The germline V and J ends were trimmed by 5 bases and 7 bases, with 20 bases remaining between them. Germline-derived CDR1 and CDR2 are KGHSH and LQKENI. The CDR3 loop is CASSVGPPRETGYTF. CDR3 coding DNA: TGTGCCAGCTCAGTAGGGCCTCCGAGGGAGACTGGCTACACCTTC.

DNA for the CDR3: TGTGCCAGCAGCTTAGAGACTTCCTACGAGCAGTACTTC. This translates into CASSLETSYEQYF. This chain uses TRBV7-2 with TRBJ2-7; D not certain. This CDR3 is built from 13 residues. The germline V gene has CDR1 SGHTA and CDR2 FQGNSA. Trimming shortened V by 1 base and J by 1 base, and 5 bases separated the two germline ends.

In nucleotides, the CDR3 is TGTGCCAGCAGCCAAGATCTAGAGGGCGGGCGGGATGAGCAGTTCTTC. This codes for CASSQDLEGGRDEQFF. The chain carries TRBV3-1 (or the pseudogene TRBV3-2) and TRBJ2-1, with D perhaps TRBD2 (5 bases). The CDR3 totals 16 residues. Per the germline V gene, CDR1 is LGHDT and CDR2 is YNNKEL (reference sequence). Deletions cut 0 bases from V and 8 bases from J, with 17 bases between.

This clone appeared a few times. The chain couples TRBV7-9 to TRBJ2-5; tentatively, D is TRBD1 (6 bases). Germline loops: CDR1 SEHNR, CDR2 FQNEAQ (reference sequence). The CDR3 covers 14 residues. Between the trimmed V and J ends, which lost 1 base and 1 base, there was a span of 7 bases. CDR3 region: CASSLGTAQETQYF. The CDR3 DNA sequence: TGTGCCAGCAGCTTAGGGACAGCCCAAGAGACCCAGTACTTC.

This clone appeared a single time. The chain carries TRBV3-1 (or the pseudogene TRBV3-2) and TRBJ2-2; 8 bases map to TRBD1. This CDR3 region has 18 residues. Per the germline V gene, CDR1 is LGHDT and CDR2 is YNNKEL (reference sequence). Germline trimming cut 1 base from V and 1 base from J; bases unmatched to any gene: 8. DNA for the CDR3: TGTGCCAGCAGCCAAGCGCTCCGGGACAGGCAGAACACCGGGGAGCTGTTTTTT. Amino acid sequence: CASSQALRDRQNTGELFF.

The rearrangement joins TRBV19 to TRBJ2-5, with TRBD2 identical over 10 bases. Looked up from germline, CDR1 is LNHDA and CDR2 is SQIVND (reference sequence). With V trimmed by 11 bases and J by 5 bases, 20 bases remained unmatched. This CDR3 spans 17 amino acids. The CDR3, as DNA: TGTGCCTCTCAAGGTCGGCCCACTAGCGGGAATACGGAGACCCAGTACTTC. Amino acid sequence: CASQGRPTSGNTETQYF.

This clone showed up just a few times. V gene TRBV30 combines with J gene TRBJ1-6; tentatively, D is TRBD1 (6 bases). Germline lookup yields CDR1 GTSNPN and CDR2 SVGIG (reference sequence). V lost 5 bases to trimming and J lost 0 bases, with 11 bases between them. This CDR3 region has 15 residues. The chain's CDR3 is CAWDTGSSYNSPLHF. The CDR3, as DNA: TGTGCCTGGGATACAGGGAGCTCCTATAATTCACCCCTCCACTTT. The complete variable domain, with remaining parts taken from reference TRBV30 and TRBJ1-6, reads SQTIHQWPATLVQPVGSPLSLECTVEGTSNPNLYWYRQAAGRGLQLLFYSVGIGQISSEVPQNLSASRPQDRQFILSSKKLLLSDSGFYLCAWDTGSSYNSPLHFGNGTRLTVT.

This clone occurred a few times. The chain combines TRBV7-3 with TRBJ2-7; D not certain. This CDR3 has 15 residues. Trimming removed 5 bases from V and 6 bases from J, with 20 bases in between. Germline CDR1 and CDR2: SGHTA and FQGTGA. The CDR3 protein is CASSPQAGQLGEQYF. The CDR3 DNA reads TGTGCCAGCAGCCCCCAAGCTGGGCAACTCGGCGAGCAGTACTTC.

The genes are TRBV30 and TRBJ1-4; D perhaps matches TRBD1 (6 bases). The CDR3 extends over 15 amino acids. Trimming took 2 bases from V and 4 from J, leaving 14 bases between them. Germline V gene lookup returns CDR1 GTSNPN and CDR2 SVGIG (reference sequence). This chain's CDR3 is CAWSMGRGGNEKLFF. The CDR3 coding sequence is TGTGCCTGGAGTATGGGGAGAGGGGGTAATGAAAAACTGTTTTTT.

The chain employs TRBV9 and TRBJ2-3; TRBD2 agrees at 9 bases. This CDR3 is built from 18 residues. J was trimmed by 2 bases and V by 3 bases; bases with no gene match: 13. Germline V gene sequence: CDR1 SGDLS, CDR2 YYNGEE. The CDR3 protein is CASSAQPAASGDTDTQYF. In DNA, the CDR3 is TGTGCCAGCAGCGCGCAACCTGCAGCTAGCGGGGACACAGATACGCAGTATTTT.

J is TRBJ2-3 and V is TRBV9; TRBD2 matches at 7 bases. The CDR3 spans 15 residues. Trimming cost V 7 bases and J 2 bases; bases outside gene matches: 10. Germline V CDR1 and CDR2: SGDLS, YYNGEE. The CDR3 spells CASAALAGPTDTQYF. CDR3 nucleotide sequence: TGTGCCAGCGCCGCTTTAGCGGGCCCCACAGATACGCAGTATTTT.

The count of this clone is one. The V gene is TRBV9, the J gene TRBJ2-2; 9 bases line up with TRBD1. CDR1 and CDR2 from the germline V gene are SGDLS and YYNGEE. The CDR3 runs to 18 residues. Losses at the gene ends were 0 bases for V and 1 base for J; bases not matched to a gene: 7. Written as DNA, the CDR3 is TGTGCCAGCAGCGTAGATTTGGGGGGACAGGGGAACACCGGGGAGCTGTTTTTT. It encodes CASSVDLGGQGNTGELFF. The variable domain in full, completed from reference TRBV9 and TRBJ2-2, reads DSGVTQTPKHLITATGQRVTLRCSPRSGDLSVYWYQQSLDQGLQFLIQYYNGEERAKGNILERFSAQQFPDLHSELNLSSLELGDSALYFCASSVDLGGQGNTGELFFGEGSRLTVL.

This clone was observed a handful of times. J is TRBJ2-5 and V is TRBV19; maybe TRBD1 (6 bases). Trimming shortened V by 0 bases and J by 0 bases, and 8 bases separated the two germline ends. This CDR3 region has 15 residues. The germline V gene has CDR1 LNHDA and CDR2 SQIVND (reference sequence). The CDR3 nucleotides read TGTGCCAGTAGTATAGACGGACAGTACCAAGAGACCCAGTACTTC. Protein product: CASSIDGQYQETQYF.

The chain recombines TRBV10-3 with TRBJ2-1; possibly TRBD2 for D (5 bases). Germline CDR1 ENHRY, CDR2 SYGVKD. The CDR3 extends over 14 amino acids. Trimming left V 6 bases short and J 3 bases short, with 12 bases between. DNA of the CDR3: TGTGCCATCAGCGGGAATTTAGACTACAATGAGCAGTTCTTC. This sequence encodes CAISGNLDYNEQFF.

The rearrangement joins TRBV7-2 to TRBJ2-7; D unclear. Trimming took 3 bases from V and 5 from J, leaving 11 bases between them. Germline V gene data show CDR1 as SGHTA and CDR2 as FQGNSA. The CDR3 spans 13 residues. The CDR3 coding sequence is TGTGCCAGCAGCTTTCGTCCTCCGGACGAGCAGTACTTC. This codes for CASSFRPPDEQYF.

This rearrangement joins TRBV28 to TRBJ2-2, with D possibly being TRBD2 (6 bases). This CDR3 has 13 residues. Trimming left V 11 bases short and J 5 bases short, with 15 bases between. CDR1 is MDHEN and CDR2 is SYDVKM in the germline V gene. This CDR3 is CAGGLLGTGELFF. CDR3 in DNA: TGTGCCGGGGGACTCCTGGGAACCGGGGAGCTGTTTTTT.